This T cell receptor (beta chain) is drawn from a study of T cells after yellow fever vaccination. The overall study: When fractions had low cell numbers, they were prepared with SMART-Seq v4 Ultra Low Input. Study findings and constraints: Overlap between CD4 and CD8 compartments was detected for a small share of clonotypes. Boosting was followed by the reappearance of most primary-vaccination clones (about 97% CD4, about 88% CD8).

A note on this clonotype: What it recognizes is unknown.

TCRdb processed the 5' RACE reads anew with MiXCR; each CDR3 protein has one entry. The sample lists hundreds of thousands of distinct CDR3 sequences, less than 4.5% occurring once. The V end lost 2 bases, the J end lost 8 bases, and 10 bases lay between the germline ends. The CDR3 consists of 13 residues. Per the germline V gene, CDR1 is MNHEY and CDR2 is SVGEGT. This TCR derives from a man between 18 and 29 years old who received the YFV17D yellow fever vaccine. Material: PBMCs, obtained on the day of the yellow fever booster vaccination. The genes are TRBV6-2 or TRBV6-3 and TRBJ1-5, with D maybe TRBD1 (5 bases). Written as DNA, the CDR3 is TGTGCCAGCAGTTACGGGGGTTGGGAGCCCCAGCATTTT. Protein: CASSYGGWEPQHF.